This paragraph covers one TCR beta chain sequence. This PCR relied on a set of 60 Vbeta primers and 13 Jbeta primers. Sequencing used immunoSEQ multiplex PCR; TCRdb keeps in-frame clones, though not all of them. The sample gives around 210,000 clones, approximately 81% of which show up once; around 0.22% is in the top ten. The data originate from a study of cytomegalovirus exposure and HLA in healthy donors. Overall study: Falling in the Caucasian-associated ancestry cluster were 65% to 90% of some 400 genotyped donors.

The V gene's germline CDR1 is MGHDK and CDR2 SYGVNS. V dropped 11 bases and J dropped 4; count of bases not matched to a gene: 7. CDR3 size: 14 residues. The specimen sequenced was PBMCs. V usage is TRBV25-1 and J usage is TRBJ2-2, with 10 nucleotides matching TRBD2. The clonotype was recovered from a girl aged 2 to 10 in good health and CMV-seronegative. This CDR3 reads CAAVAGGATGELFF. DNA for the CDR3: TGTGCCGCAGTAGCGGGAGGAGCCACCGGGGAGCTGTTTTTT.